This TCR beta chain was sequenced in a study of blood T cell repertoires in COVID-19. Here immunoSEQ multiplex PCR was the method, and the copy in TCRdb shows in-frame clones only, minus some. This sample has about 75,000 clones, with approximately 82% found just once. Trimming took 2 bases from V and 2 from J, leaving 10 bases between them. The length of the CDR3 is 15 residues. Germline V gene sequence: CDR1 MNHNY, CDR2 SVGAGI (reference sequence). This clone came up a few times. The sample consisted of peripheral blood. The chain links TRBV6-6 to TRBJ1-3; possible D gene TRBD1, 6 bases. The TCR was taken from a woman aged 45-59 years with acute or convalescent COVID-19. The CDR3 DNA follows: TGTGCCAGCAGTTACCCAGGGGAGACTGGAAACACCATATATTTT. Its protein is CASSYPGETGNTIYF.